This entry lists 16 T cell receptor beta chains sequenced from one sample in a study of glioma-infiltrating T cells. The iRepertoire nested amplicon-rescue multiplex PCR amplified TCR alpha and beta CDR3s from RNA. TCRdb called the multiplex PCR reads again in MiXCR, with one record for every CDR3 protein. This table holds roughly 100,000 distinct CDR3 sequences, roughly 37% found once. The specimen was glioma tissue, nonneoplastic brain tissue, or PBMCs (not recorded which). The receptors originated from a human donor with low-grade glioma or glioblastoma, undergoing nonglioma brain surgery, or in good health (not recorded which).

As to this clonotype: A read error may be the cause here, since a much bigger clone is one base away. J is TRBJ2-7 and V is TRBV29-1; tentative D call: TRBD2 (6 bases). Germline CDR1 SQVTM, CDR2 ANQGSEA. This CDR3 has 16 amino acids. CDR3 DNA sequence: TGCGGCGTTGAAGTTGTTGGGCGGGACTCTGAGGGCGAGCAGTACTTC. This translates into CGVEVVGRDSEGEQYF.

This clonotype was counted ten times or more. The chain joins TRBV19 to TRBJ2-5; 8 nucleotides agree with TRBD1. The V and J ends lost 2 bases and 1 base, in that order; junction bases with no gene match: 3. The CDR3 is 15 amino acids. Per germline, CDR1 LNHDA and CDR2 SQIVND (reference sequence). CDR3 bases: TGTGCCAGTAGTATAAGGACAGGGTCCCAAGAGACCCAGTACTTC. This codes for CASSIRTGSQETQYF.

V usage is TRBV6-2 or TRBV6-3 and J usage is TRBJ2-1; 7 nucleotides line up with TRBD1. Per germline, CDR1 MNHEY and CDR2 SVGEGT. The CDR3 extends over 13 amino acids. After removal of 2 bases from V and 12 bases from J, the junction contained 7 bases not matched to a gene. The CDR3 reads CASSYLVGGGQFF. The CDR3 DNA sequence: TGTGCCAGCAGTTACCTCGTAGGGGGCGGGCAGTTCTTC.

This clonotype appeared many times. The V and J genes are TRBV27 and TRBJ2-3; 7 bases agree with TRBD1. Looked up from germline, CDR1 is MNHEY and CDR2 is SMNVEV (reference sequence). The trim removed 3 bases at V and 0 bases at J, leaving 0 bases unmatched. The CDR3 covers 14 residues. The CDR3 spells CASSLDRSTDTQYF. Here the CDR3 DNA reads TGTGCCAGCAGTTTGGACAGGAGCACAGATACGCAGTATTTT.

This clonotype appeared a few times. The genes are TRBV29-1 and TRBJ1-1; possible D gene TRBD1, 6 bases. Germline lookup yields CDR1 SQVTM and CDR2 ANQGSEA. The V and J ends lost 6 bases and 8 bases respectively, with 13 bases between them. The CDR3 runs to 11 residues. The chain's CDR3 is CSVAGDWEAFF. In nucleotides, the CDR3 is TGCAGCGTCGCAGGGGATTGGGAAGCTTTCTTT.

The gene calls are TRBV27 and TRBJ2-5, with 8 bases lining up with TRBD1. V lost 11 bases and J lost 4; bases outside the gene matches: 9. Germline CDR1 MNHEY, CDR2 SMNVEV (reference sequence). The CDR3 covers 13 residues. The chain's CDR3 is CAEGTRGRETQYF. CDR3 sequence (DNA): TGTGCCGAGGGGACCAGGGGGCGAGAGACCCAGTACTTC.

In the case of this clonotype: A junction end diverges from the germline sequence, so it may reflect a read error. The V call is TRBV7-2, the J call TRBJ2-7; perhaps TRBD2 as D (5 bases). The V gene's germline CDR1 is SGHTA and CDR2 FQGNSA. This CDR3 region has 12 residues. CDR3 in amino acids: CASGAQDYGQYF. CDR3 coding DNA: TGTGCCAGCGGAGCACAAGACTACGGGCAGTACTTC.

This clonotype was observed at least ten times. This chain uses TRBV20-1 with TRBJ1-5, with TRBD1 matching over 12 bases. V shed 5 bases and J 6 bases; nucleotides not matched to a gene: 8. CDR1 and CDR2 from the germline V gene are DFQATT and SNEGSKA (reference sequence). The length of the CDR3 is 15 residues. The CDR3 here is CSASGQGAGGQPQHF. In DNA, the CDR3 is TGCAGTGCTTCGGGACAGGGGGCAGGCGGTCAGCCCCAGCATTTT.

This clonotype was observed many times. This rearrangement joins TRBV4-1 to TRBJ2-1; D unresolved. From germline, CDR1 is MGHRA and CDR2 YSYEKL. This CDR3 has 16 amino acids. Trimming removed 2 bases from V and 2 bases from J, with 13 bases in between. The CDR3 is CASSQLDILAYNEQFF. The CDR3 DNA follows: TGCGCCAGCAGCCAATTAGACATCTTGGCCTACAATGAGCAGTTCTTC.

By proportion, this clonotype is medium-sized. This CDR3 is CASMGTSGPTYNEQFF. The CDR3 nucleotides are TGTGCCAGCATGGGGACTAGCGGCCCTACCTACAATGAGCAGTTCTTC. The chain employs TRBV6-2 or TRBV6-3 and TRBJ2-1, with 11 bases lining up with TRBD2. The CDR3 length is 16 residues. The V gene's germline CDR1 is MNHEY and CDR2 SVGEGT. Trimming at V came to 7 bases and at J to 2 bases, leaving 7 bases not matched to a gene.

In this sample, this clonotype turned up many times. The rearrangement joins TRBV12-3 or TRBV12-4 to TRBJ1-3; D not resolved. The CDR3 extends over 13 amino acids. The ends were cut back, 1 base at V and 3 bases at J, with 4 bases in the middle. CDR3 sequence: CASSLDLGNTIYF. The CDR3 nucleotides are TGTGCCAGCAGTTTAGATCTTGGAAACACCATATATTTT.

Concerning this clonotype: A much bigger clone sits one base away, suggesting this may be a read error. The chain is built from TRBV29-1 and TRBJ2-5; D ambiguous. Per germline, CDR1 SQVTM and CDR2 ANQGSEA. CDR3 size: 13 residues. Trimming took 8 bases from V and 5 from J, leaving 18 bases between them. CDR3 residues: CSLVPIMGETQYF. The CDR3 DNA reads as TGCAGCCTCGTCCCTATCATGGGGGAGACCCAGTACTTC.

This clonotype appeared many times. The CDR3 nucleotides are TGCAGTGCTAGAGGCGGGACTAGCCAGCATGAGCAGTTCTTC. Encoded protein: CSARGGTSQHEQFF. The rearrangement joins TRBV20-1 to TRBJ2-1; 9 bases map to TRBD2. The CDR3 length is 14 residues. Germline-derived CDR1 and CDR2 are DFQATT and SNEGSKA (reference sequence). With 1 base clipped from V and 8 bases from J, the junction kept 6 bases outside the gene matches.

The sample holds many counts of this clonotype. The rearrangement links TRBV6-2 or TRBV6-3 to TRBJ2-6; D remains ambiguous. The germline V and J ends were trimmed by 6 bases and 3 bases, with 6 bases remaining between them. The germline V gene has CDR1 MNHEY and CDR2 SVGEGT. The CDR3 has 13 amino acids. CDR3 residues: CASSPYGANVLTF. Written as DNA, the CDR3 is TGTGCCAGCAGCCCATATGGGGCCAACGTCCTGACTTTC.

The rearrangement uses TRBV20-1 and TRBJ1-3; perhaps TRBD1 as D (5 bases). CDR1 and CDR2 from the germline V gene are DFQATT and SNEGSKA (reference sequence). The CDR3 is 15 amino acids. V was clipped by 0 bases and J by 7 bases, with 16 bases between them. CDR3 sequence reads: CSARDSQCGGNTIYF. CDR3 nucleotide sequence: TGCAGTGCTAGAGATTCCCAGTGTGGGGGGAACACCATATATTTT.

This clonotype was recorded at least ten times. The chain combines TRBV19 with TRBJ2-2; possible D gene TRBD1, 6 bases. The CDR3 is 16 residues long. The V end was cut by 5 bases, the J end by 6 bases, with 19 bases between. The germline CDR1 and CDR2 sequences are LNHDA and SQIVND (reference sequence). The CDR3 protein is CASSWGTKVGAGELFF. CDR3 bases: TGTGCCAGTAGTTGGGGGACAAAAGTTGGGGCCGGGGAGCTGTTTTTT.